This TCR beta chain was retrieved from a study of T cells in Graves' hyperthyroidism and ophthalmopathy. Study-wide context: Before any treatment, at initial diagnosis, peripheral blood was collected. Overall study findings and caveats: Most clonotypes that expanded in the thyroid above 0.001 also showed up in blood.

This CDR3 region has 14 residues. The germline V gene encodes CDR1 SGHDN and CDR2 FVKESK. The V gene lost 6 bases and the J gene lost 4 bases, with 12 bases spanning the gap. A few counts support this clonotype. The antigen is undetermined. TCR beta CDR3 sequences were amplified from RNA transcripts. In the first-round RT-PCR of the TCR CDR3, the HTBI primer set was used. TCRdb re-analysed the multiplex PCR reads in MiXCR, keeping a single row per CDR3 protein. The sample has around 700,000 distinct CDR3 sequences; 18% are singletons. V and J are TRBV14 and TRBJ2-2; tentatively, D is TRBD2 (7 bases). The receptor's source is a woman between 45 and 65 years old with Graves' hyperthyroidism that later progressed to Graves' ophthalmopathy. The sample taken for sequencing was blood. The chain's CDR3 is CASRRGASTGELFF. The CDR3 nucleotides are TGTGCCAGCAGACGGGGGGCCAGCACCGGGGAGCTGTTTTTT.